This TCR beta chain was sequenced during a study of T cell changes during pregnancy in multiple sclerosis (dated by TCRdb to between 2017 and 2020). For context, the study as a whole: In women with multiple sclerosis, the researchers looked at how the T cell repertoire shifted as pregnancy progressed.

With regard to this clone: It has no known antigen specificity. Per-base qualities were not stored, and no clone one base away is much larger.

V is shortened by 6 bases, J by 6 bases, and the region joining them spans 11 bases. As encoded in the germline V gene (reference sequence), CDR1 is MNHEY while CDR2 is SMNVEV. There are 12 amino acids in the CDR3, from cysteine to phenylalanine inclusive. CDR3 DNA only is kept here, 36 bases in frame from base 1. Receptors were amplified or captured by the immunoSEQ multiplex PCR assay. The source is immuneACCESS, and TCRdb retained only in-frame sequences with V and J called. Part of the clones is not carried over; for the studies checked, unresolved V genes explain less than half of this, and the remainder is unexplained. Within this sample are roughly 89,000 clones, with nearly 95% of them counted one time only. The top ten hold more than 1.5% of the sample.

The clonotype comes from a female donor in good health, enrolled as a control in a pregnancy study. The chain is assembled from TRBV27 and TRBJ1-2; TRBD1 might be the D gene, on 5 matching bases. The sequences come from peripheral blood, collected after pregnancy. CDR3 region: CASRRGGDGYTF. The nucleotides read TGTGCCAGCAGAAGGGGCGGGGATGGCTACACCTTC.